The 17 T cell receptor beta chains below come from one sample, sequenced in a study of blood T cells in healthy people across ages. With a J-beta primer mix and a sample-barcoded 5' primer, a second PCR ran about 7 to 12 cycles. TCRdb analysed the 5' RACE reads with MiXCR anew, one entry per CDR3 protein. The sample gives approximately 1,100,000 distinct CDR3 sequences, 45% of which show up once; under 20% is in the top ten. Sequenced material: blood. Source of these receptors: a woman between 55 and 75 years old in good health.

This clonotype was observed a handful of times. This chain links TRBV11-2 with TRBJ2-7; 9 bases map to TRBD1. The CDR3 extends over 14 amino acids. The germline V gene has CDR1 SGHAT and CDR2 FQNNGV. Trimming at V came to 5 bases and at J to 3 bases, leaving 5 bases not matched to a gene. CDR3 in DNA: TGTGCCAGCAGCCGGCGGGGACAGGGCTACGAGCAGTACTTC. Translated: CASSRRGQGYEQYF. The full variable domain, with the rest looked up from reference TRBV11-2 and TRBJ2-7, is EAGVAQSPRYKIIEKRQSVAFWCNPISGHATLYWYQQILGQGPKLLIQFQNNGVVDDSQLPKDRFSAERLKGVDSTLKIQPAKLEDSAVYLCASSRRGQGYEQYFGPGTRLTVT.

The CDR3 bases are TGCGCCAGCAGCCATAGCGGGAGTAATGAGCAGTTCTTC. It yields the protein CASSHSGSNEQFF. V is TRBV4-1 and J is TRBJ2-1; the match to TRBD2 covers 9 bases. The CDR3 contains 13 residues. Germline CDR1 is MGHRA and CDR2 is YSYEKL. Losses at the gene ends were 3 bases for V and 7 bases for J; bases not matched to a gene: 1.

The J gene is TRBJ2-1, the V gene TRBV5-6; unclear D gene. The germline V and J ends were trimmed by 4 bases and 5 bases, with 16 bases remaining between them. The CDR3 contains 15 residues. The V gene's germline CDR1 is SGHDT and CDR2 YYEEEE. The CDR3 region has the DNA TGTGCCAGCAGCCTCCCGCCCGGGTCAAACAATGAGCAGTTCTTC. Protein sequence: CASSLPPGSNNEQFF.

This clonotype was found a few times. The chain recombines TRBV20-1 with TRBJ2-7; 11 bases are shared with TRBD2. CDR1 is DFQATT and CDR2 is SNEGSKA in the germline V gene (reference sequence). This CDR3 region has 18 residues. V dropped 0 bases and J dropped 4; count of bases not matched to a gene: 14. CDR3 in DNA: TGCAGTGCTAGAGATTTTTCTGCCCCAGGGACTAGCGGTTACGAGCAGTACTTC. Protein: CSARDFSAPGTSGYEQYF.

This clonotype was picked up a small number of times. V and J are TRBV9 and TRBJ2-5; D is possibly TRBD2 (6 bases). The germline V gene has CDR1 SGDLS and CDR2 YYNGEE. Trimming left V 2 bases short and J 6 bases short, with 20 bases between. CDR3 length: 16 residues. CDR3 nucleotides: TGTGCCAGCAGCGTCTCCGGGACTGGAAGGCTGAAGACCCAGTACTTC. This sequence encodes CASSVSGTGRLKTQYF. The full variable domain, its missing parts supplied by reference TRBV9 and TRBJ2-5, is DSGVTQTPKHLITATGQRVTLRCSPRSGDLSVYWYQQSLDQGLQFLIQYYNGEERAKGNILERFSAQQFPDLHSELNLSSLELGDSALYFCASSVSGTGRLKTQYFGPGTRLLVL.

The CDR3 sequence is CASSYRRLADTEQYF. Here the CDR3 DNA reads TGTGCCAGCAGTTACCGACGACTAGCGGATACCGAGCAGTACTTC. The chain combines TRBV6-2 or TRBV6-3 with TRBJ2-5, with 9 nucleotides matching TRBD2. The end of the DNA aligns better with TRBJ2-7, so the J call may be wrong. CDR3 length equals 15 residues. Germline V gene data show CDR1 as MNHEY and CDR2 as SVGEGT.

This clonotype was picked up a small number of times. V usage is TRBV5-5 and J usage is TRBJ2-7, with D perhaps being TRBD1 or TRBD2 (6 bases each). The germline V gene encodes CDR1 SGHKS and CDR2 YYEKEE (reference sequence). The CDR3 runs 14 residues. V was pared by 0 bases and J by 3 bases, with 10 bases between. The CDR3 DNA follows: TGTGCCAGCAGCTTGGGGGGGGCAATCTACGAGCAGTACTTC. Its translation: CASSLGGAIYEQYF.

This clonotype was recorded a few times. The V gene is TRBV3-1, the J gene TRBJ2-6, with a tentative D call TRBD1 (6 bases). The CDR3 is 15 amino acids. Germline CDR1 is LGHDT and CDR2 is YNNKEL (reference sequence). V lost 3 bases, J lost 4 bases, and 10 bases lay in between. This chain's CDR3 is CASSHGGPGANVLTF. The CDR3 DNA reads as TGTGCCAGCAGCCATGGGGGCCCCGGGGCCAACGTCCTGACTTTC.

The CDR3 nucleotides read TGCAGTGCTGGGGGAGGGGGGGGAACTGAAGCTTTCTTT. It is translated as CSAGGGGGTEAFF. V and J are TRBV20-1 and TRBJ1-1; D might be TRBD1 (6 bases). CDR3 length: 13 amino acids. Trimming left V 5 bases short and J 5 bases short, with 15 bases between. From germline, CDR1 is DFQATT and CDR2 SNEGSKA (reference sequence).

This sequence joins TRBV25-1 and TRBJ2-2, with 7 nucleotides matching TRBD1. Germline CDR1 and CDR2: MGHDK and SYGVNS. CDR3 size: 14 residues. V shed 8 bases, J shed 9 bases, and the junction held 12 bases outside the gene matches. The CDR3, as DNA: TGTGCCAGCGCGAGGGACAGCCCTGGTAGGGAGCTGTTTTTT. This sequence encodes CASARDSPGRELFF.

The rearrangement joins TRBV28 to TRBJ2-1, with D unclear. CDR1 and CDR2 (germline): MDHEN, SYDVKM. V was pared by 3 bases and J by 7 bases, with 16 bases between. CDR3 size: 15 residues. The CDR3 nucleotides are TGTGCCAGCAGTTTCGAAGCAGTTCTTAGGAATGAGCAGTTCTTC. It is translated as CASSFEAVLRNEQFF. The full variable domain, with the rest looked up from reference TRBV28 and TRBJ2-1, is DVKVTQSSRYLVKRTGEKVFLECVQDMDHENMFWYRQDPGLGLRLIYFSYDVKMKEKGDIPEGYSVSREKKERFSLILESASTNQTSMYLCASSFEAVLRNEQFFGPGTRLTVL.

The chain couples TRBV29-1 to TRBJ1-2; 9 nucleotides line up with TRBD1. The CDR3 has 14 amino acids. Germline V gene data show CDR1 as SQVTM and CDR2 as ANQGSEA. J lost 7 bases, V lost 2 bases, and 8 bases had no gene match. CDR3 DNA: TGCAGCGTTGAATTGGGACAGGGAATCGGTGGCTACACCTTC. Encoded protein: CSVELGQGIGGYTF.

This clonotype was recorded a few times. This chain uses TRBV27 with TRBJ2-7, with TRBD1 as a possible D gene (6 bases). The ends were cut back, 5 bases at V and 3 bases at J, with 11 bases in the middle. Germline assignment: CDR1 MNHEY and CDR2 SMNVEV (reference sequence). This CDR3 has 13 residues. CDR3 amino acids: CASSTGNNYEQYF. In nucleotides, the CDR3 is TGTGCCAGCAGTACAGGGAATAACTACGAGCAGTACTTC.

The chain carries TRBV3-1 and TRBJ2-7, with a weak D call TRBD1 (6 bases). The tail of the sequence fits TRBJ2-5 better, so the J call may be wrong. Germline-derived CDR1 and CDR2 are LGHDT and YNNKEL (reference sequence). The CDR3 is 13 amino acids. The CDR3 protein is CASRGVGAETQYF. CDR3 DNA: TGTGCCAGCAGAGGAGTGGGGGCCGAGACCCAGTACTTC.

This clonotype was detected a few times. The chain is built from TRBV28 and TRBJ2-1; a possible D gene is TRBD1 (6 bases). The ends were cut back, 5 bases at V and 7 bases at J, with 15 bases in the middle. The CDR3 consists of 14 residues. Germline V gene data show CDR1 as MDHEN and CDR2 as SYDVKM. This CDR3 is CASSIGGRGNEQFF. DNA for the CDR3: TGTGCCAGCAGTATAGGGGGACGAGGGAATGAGCAGTTCTTC.

The rearrangement joins TRBV7-6 to TRBJ2-5; D not certain. The CDR3 length is 15 residues. Deletions cut 2 bases from V and 2 bases from J, with 12 bases between. Germline values: CDR1 SGHVS, CDR2 FNYEAQ. CDR3 nucleotide sequence: TGTGCCAGCAGCTTAAGTCGACACAGTCAAGAGACCCAGTACTTC. The encoded protein is CASSLSRHSQETQYF.

This clonotype was found a few times. This chain connects TRBV5-1 to TRBJ2-1; 9 nucleotides match TRBD1. Trimming at V came to 3 bases and at J to 3 bases, leaving 4 bases not matched to a gene. CDR3 size: 15 residues. Germline CDR1 and CDR2: SGHRS and YFSETQ. CDR3 nucleotide sequence: TGCGCCAGCAGCTCTACAGGGGGCTTCTACAATGAGCAGTTCTTC. Translation gives CASSSTGGFYNEQFF.